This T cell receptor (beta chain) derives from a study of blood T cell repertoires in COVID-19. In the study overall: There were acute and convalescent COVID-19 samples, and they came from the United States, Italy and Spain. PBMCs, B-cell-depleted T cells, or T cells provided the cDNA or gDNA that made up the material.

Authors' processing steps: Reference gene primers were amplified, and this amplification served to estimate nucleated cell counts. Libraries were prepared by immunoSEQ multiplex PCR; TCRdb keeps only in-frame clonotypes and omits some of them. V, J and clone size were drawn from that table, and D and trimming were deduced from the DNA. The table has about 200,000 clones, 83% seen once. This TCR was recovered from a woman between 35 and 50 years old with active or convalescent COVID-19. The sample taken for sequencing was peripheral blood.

The CDR3 protein is CASSLVGQGAGGYTF. DNA for the CDR3: TGTGCCAGCAGCTTGGTGGGACAGGGGGCTGGTGGCTACACCTTC. The gene calls are TRBV5-6 and TRBJ1-2, with 12 positions matching TRBD1. Germline CDR1 and CDR2: SGHDT and YYEEEE. Losses at the gene ends were 0 bases for V and 7 bases for J; bases not matched to a gene: 4. The CDR3 is made up of 15 amino acids.